The clone carrying this TCR beta chain was picked up one time. Sequencing of TCR beta, carried out with a high-throughput approach, was applied to CD8+ and CD4+ T cells from the blood. Age- and sex-matched healthy donors served as the control group. This CDR3 comprises 14 residues. Germline assignment: CDR1 MDHEN and CDR2 SYDVKM. The trim removed 8 bases at V and 6 bases at J, leaving 5 bases unmatched. With random hexamers, reverse transcription was performed on about 0.5 to 1 ug of RNA. TCRdb recomputed calls from the immunoSEQ multiplex PCR reads with MiXCR, one row per CDR3 protein. Of 51,000 or so distinct CDR3 sequences listed, over 85% are singletons. This sample was included in a study of CD8 T cells in Susac syndrome.

The origin of this receptor is a human donor in good health. Sequenced input: CD8+ T cells from PBMCs. The V and J genes are TRBV28 and TRBJ2-3; 13 nucleotides agree with TRBD2. The CDR3 region has the DNA TGTGCCAGCTTGGGACTAGCGGGGAGGGATACGCAGTATTTT. It codes for CASLGLAGRDTQYF.